This is a list of T cell receptor beta chains from one sample in a study of Siglec-9 on CD8 T cells in melanoma. Sequenced by immunoSEQ multiplex PCR; TCRdb stores in-frame clones only, minus some. The sample consists of tens of thousands of clones, more than 80% of them appearing once. The sample consisted of Siglec-9- CD8+ T cells sorted from blood. These receptor sequences come from a human donor in good health. CDR3s include the opening cysteine and the closing phenylalanine or tryptophan. D genes are given only for firm matches. Some rows have no size entry. The others give once, few or many, or a class for an expanded clone.

j_call clone_size v_call d_call cdr3_aa cdr3_nt
TRBJ2-6 - TRBV7-6 - CASSLDSSGANVLTF TGTGCCAGCAGCTTAGACAGCTCTGGGGCCAACGTCCTGACTTTC
TRBJ1-4 - TRBV27 - CASSLEGKLFF TGTGCCAGCAGTTTGGAGGGGAAGTTGTTTTTT
TRBJ1-5 - TRBV19 TRBD1 CASRPGQGTYQPQHF TGTGCCAGTAGACCCGGACAGGGGACTTATCAGCCCCAGCATTTT
TRBJ1-6 - TRBV6-1 - CASSEAQGNTYNSPLHF TGTGCCAGCAGTGAGGCCCAGGGTAACACCTATAATTCACCCCTCCACTTT
TRBJ2-3 - TRBV27 - CASSWAVSTDTQYF TGTGCCAGCAGTTGGGCAGTAAGCACAGATACGCAGTATTTT
TRBJ1-4 - TRBV19 TRBD1 CASSMTQGAGKLFF TGTGCCAGTAGTATGACCCAGGGGGCAGGAAAACTGTTTTTT
TRBJ1-2 - TRBV18 TRBD1 CASSRWDSEDYGYTF TGTGCCAGCTCACGTTGGGACAGCGAGGACTATGGCTACACCTTC
TRBJ1-1 - TRBV5-5 - CASSAGAPEAFF TGTGCCAGCAGTGCCGGGGCCCCTGAAGCTTTCTTT
TRBJ2-3 - TRBV9 TRBD1 CASSVAGGVSDTQYF TGTGCCAGCAGCGTAGCAGGGGGAGTGAGCGATACGCAGTATTTT
TRBJ2-1 - TRBV7-2 TRBD2 CASSETSGRNEQFF TGTGCCAGCAGCGAAACTAGCGGGAGGAATGAGCAGTTCTTC
TRBJ2-7 - TRBV27 - CASSFGPVNEQYF TGTGCCAGCAGTTTTGGACCTGTCAACGAGCAGTACTTC
TRBJ1-1 few TRBV4-2 - CASSHPEGNTEAFF TGTGCCAGCAGCCATCCCGAGGGGAACACTGAAGCTTTCTTT
TRBJ2-1 - TRBV16 TRBD1 CASRQDRVGYNEQFF TGTGCCAGCAGACAAGACAGGGTTGGCTACAATGAGCAGTTCTTC
TRBJ1-1 - TRBV19 - CASFSGGGTEAFF TGTGCCAGTTTTTCGGGGGGAGGCACTGAAGCTTTCTTT
TRBJ2-1 - TRBV28 TRBD2 CASSPSLGGLNEQFF TGTGCCAGCAGCCCTTCCCTCGGGGGGTTGAATGAGCAGTTCTTC
TRBJ2-5 - TRBV29-1 TRBD2 CSVELAGVGETQYF TGCAGCGTTGAACTAGCGGGAGTTGGGGAGACCCAGTACTTC
TRBJ1-1 few TRBV6-5 TRBD1 CASSSSGTGNAAFF TGTGCCAGCAGTTCTTCCGGGACAGGGAATGCAGCTTTCTTT
TRBJ1-5 - TRBV2 - CASSPWGTNQPQHF TGTGCCAGCAGCCCATGGGGGACTAATCAGCCCCAGCATTTT
TRBJ2-3 few TRBV9 - CASGASGATTDTQYF TGTGCCAGCGGGGCCAGTGGGGCCACCACAGATACGCAGTATTTT
TRBJ1-5 - TRBV27 TRBD1 CASSQQGNSPHF TGTGCCAGCAGTCAACAGGGGAATTCCCCCCATTTT
TRBJ2-2 - TRBV10-3 TRBD1 CAMTGTGAPNTGELFF TGTGCCATGACCGGGACAGGGGCCCCGAACACCGGGGAGCTGTTTTTT
TRBJ2-1 - TRBV10-1 - CASSEVEGNEQFF TGCGCCAGCAGTGAAGTGGAGGGCAATGAGCAGTTCTTC
TRBJ1-4 - TRBV7-6 - CASSLEGPGSREAERKLFF TGTGCCAGCAGCTTGGAAGGCCCTGGGTCCCGGGAGGCGGAAAGAAAACTGTTTTTT
TRBJ2-6 - TRBV5-6 - CASSLGSSGANVLTF TGTGCCAGCAGCTTGGGGAGCTCTGGGGCCAACGTCCTGACTTTC
TRBJ2-6 once TRBV13 TRBD1 CASSRQGSGANVLTF TGTGCCAGCAGTCGACAGGGGTCTGGGGCCAACGTCCTGACTTTC
TRBJ2-1 - TRBV5-5 TRBD2 CASSSLSGRASNEQFF TGTGCCAGCAGCTCCCTTAGCGGGAGGGCCAGCAATGAGCAGTTCTTC
TRBJ2-7 few TRBV7-9 - CASSSEPYEQYF TGTGCCAGCAGCTCCGAGCCCTACGAGCAGTACTTC
TRBJ2-1 - TRBV6-5 - CASSYSGTSYNEQFF TGTGCCAGCAGTTACTCTGGTACGTCCTACAATGAGCAGTTCTTC
TRBJ2-3 - TRBV29-1 - CSGLGDNTDTQYF TGCAGCGGATTGGGAGACAACACAGATACGCAGTATTTT
TRBJ2-5 - TRBV7-9 - CASSLSHPTGRETQYF TGTGCCAGCAGCTTAAGTCATCCGACAGGGAGGGAGACCCAGTACTTC
TRBJ1-1 - TRBV15 TRBD1 CATSRGGQVQYTEAFF TGTGCCACCAGTAGAGGGGGACAGGTTCAATACACTGAAGCTTTCTTT
TRBJ2-7 - TRBV5-1 - CASSWDFYEQYF TGCGCCAGCAGCTGGGACTTCTACGAGCAGTACTTC
TRBJ1-5 - TRBV9 - CASSPTGLGQPQHF TGTGCCAGCAGCCCCACAGGCTTGGGTCAGCCCCAGCATTTT
TRBJ1-2 once TRBV7-9 TRBD1 CASSPGQGEAGYTF TGTGCCAGCAGTCCGGGACAGGGAGAAGCGGGCTACACCTTC
TRBJ1-5 - TRBV6-1 TRBD1 CASSQGGNQPQHF TGTGCCAGCAGTCAGGGGGGCAATCAGCCCCAGCATTTT
TRBJ2-2 once TRBV7-6 TRBD2 CASSFRAGATGELFF TGTGCCAGCAGCTTTCGAGCGGGGGCCACCGGGGAGCTGTTTTTT
TRBJ1-1 - TRBV13 - CASSLERQSVNTEAFF TGTGCCAGCAGCTTAGAACGTCAGAGTGTGAACACTGAAGCTTTCTTT
TRBJ2-7 - TRBV27 - CASRPIRTEKHEQYF TGTGCCAGCAGGCCGATCCGGACCGAAAAACACGAGCAGTACTTC
TRBJ2-5 once TRBV4-2 TRBD2 CASSSPGLAGMETQYF TGTGCCAGCAGCAGTCCAGGACTAGCGGGAATGGAGACCCAGTACTTC
TRBJ2-2 - TRBV7-9 - CASSPWEEVPGELFF TGTGCCAGCAGCCCTTGGGAGGAAGTCCCCGGGGAGCTGTTTTTT
TRBJ1-1 - TRBV27 - CASSLSGYMNTEAFF TGTGCCAGCAGTTTATCGGGGTACATGAACACTGAAGCTTTCTTT
TRBJ1-5 - TRBV21-1 - CASRLTRDRGPNQPQHF TGTGCCAGCAGGCTCACTCGGGACAGGGGTCCGAATCAGCCCCAGCATTTT
TRBJ2-7 - TRBV6-1 - CASSEVGTYYEQYF TGTGCCAGCAGTGAGGTAGGGACCTACTACGAGCAGTACTTC
TRBJ1-2 - TRBV19 - CASSGYSRYGYTF TGTGCCAGTTCAGGGTACAGCCGATATGGCTACACCTTC
TRBJ1-5 - TRBV10-1 TRBD1 CASIPTTGSNQPQHF TGCGCCAGCATTCCCACGACAGGGTCAAATCAGCCCCAGCATTTT
TRBJ2-5 - TRBV27 TRBD2 CASSFLAGKETQYF TGTGCCAGCAGTTTTCTAGCGGGAAAAGAGACCCAGTACTTC
TRBJ2-1 - TRBV27 - CASSLGARTDNEQFF TGTGCCAGCAGTTTAGGTGCCAGAACCGACAATGAGCAGTTCTTC
TRBJ2-1 - TRBV28 TRBD2 CASSLGPSGGVAYEQFF TGTGCCAGCAGTTTAGGGCCTAGCGGGGGGGTGGCATATGAGCAGTTCTTC
TRBJ1-1 medium-sized TRBV4-2 - CASSPEGVFTEAFF TGTGCCAGCAGCCCAGAAGGGGTTTTTACTGAAGCTTTCTTT
TRBJ1-2 few TRBV7-6 TRBD1 CASQGAGYGYTF TGTGCCAGCCAGGGGGCTGGCTATGGCTACACCTTC
TRBJ2-1 - TRBV27 TRBD1 CASSAGDGQGFYNEQFF TGTGCCAGCAGTGCAGGGGATGGACAGGGATTCTACAATGAGCAGTTCTTC
TRBJ1-1 - TRBV2 TRBD1 CAISEAGGTSTEAFF TGTGCCATCTCGGAGGCAGGGGGGACTAGCACTGAAGCTTTCTTT
TRBJ1-1 few TRBV5-1 - CASSLERAEAFF TGCGCCAGCAGCTTGGAGAGGGCAGAAGCTTTCTTT
TRBJ1-1 - TRBV9 - CASSVVYGSEGTEAFF TGTGCCAGCAGCGTAGTGTATGGCTCAGAGGGCACTGAAGCTTTCTTT